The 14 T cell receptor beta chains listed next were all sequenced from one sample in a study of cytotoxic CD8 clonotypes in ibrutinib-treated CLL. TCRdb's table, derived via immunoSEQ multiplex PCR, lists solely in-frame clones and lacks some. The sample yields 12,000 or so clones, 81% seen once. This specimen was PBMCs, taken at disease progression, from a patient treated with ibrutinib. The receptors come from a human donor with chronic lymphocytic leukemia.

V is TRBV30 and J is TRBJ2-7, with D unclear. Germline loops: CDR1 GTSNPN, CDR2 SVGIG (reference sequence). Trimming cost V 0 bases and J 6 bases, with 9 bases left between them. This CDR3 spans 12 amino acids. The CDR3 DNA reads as TGTGCCTGGAGTGTAGCGTTTGGCGAGCAGTACTTC. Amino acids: CAWSVAFGEQYF.

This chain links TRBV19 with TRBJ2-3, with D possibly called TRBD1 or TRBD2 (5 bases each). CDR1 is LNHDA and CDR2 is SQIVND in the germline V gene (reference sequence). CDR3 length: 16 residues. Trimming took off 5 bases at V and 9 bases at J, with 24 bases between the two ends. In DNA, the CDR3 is TGTGCCAGTAGTTACTTCCGGGACGGCGGAGGTCGGACGCAGTATTTT. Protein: CASSYFRDGGGRTQYF. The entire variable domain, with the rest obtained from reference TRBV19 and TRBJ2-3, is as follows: DGGITQSPKYLFRKEGQNVTLSCEQNLNHDAMYWYRQDPGQGLRLIYYSQIVNDFQKGDIAEGYSVSREKKESFPLTVTSAQKNPTAFYLCASSYFRDGGGRTQYFGPGTRLTVL.

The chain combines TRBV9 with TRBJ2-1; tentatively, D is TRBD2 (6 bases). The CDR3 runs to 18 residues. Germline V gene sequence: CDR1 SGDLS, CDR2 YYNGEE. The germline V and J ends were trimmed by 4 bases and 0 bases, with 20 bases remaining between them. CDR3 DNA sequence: TGTGCCAGCAGCCAAGATCGAGTGGGGGGAGCCTCCTACAATGAGCAGTTCTTC. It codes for CASSQDRVGGASYNEQFF.

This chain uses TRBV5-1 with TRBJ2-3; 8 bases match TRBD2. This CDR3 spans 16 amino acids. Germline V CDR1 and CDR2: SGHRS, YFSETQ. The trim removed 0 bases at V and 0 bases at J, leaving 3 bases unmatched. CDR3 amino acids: CASSLGGLDSTDTQYF. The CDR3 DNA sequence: TGCGCCAGCAGCTTGGGGGGACTAGATAGCACAGATACGCAGTATTTT.

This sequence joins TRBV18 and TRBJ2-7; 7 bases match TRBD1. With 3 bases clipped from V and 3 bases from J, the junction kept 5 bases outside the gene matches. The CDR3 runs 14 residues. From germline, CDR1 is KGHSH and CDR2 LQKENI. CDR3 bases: TGTGCCAGCTCACCCGCCCGGGACAGCTACGAGCAGTACTTC. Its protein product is CASSPARDSYEQYF.

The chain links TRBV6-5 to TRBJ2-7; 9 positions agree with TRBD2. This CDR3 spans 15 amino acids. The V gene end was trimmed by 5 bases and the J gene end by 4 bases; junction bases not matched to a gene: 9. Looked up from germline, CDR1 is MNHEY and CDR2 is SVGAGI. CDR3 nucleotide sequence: TGTGCCAGCAGTAGGGAGCGGGAGGCTTGGTACGAGCAGTACTTC. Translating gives CASSREREAWYEQYF.

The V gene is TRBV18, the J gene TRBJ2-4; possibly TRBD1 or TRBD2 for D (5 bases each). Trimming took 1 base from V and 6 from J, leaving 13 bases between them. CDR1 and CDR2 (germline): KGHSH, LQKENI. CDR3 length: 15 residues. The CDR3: CASSPRADKGNIQYF. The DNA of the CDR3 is TGTGCCAGCTCACCACGAGCGGACAAAGGAAACATTCAGTACTTC.

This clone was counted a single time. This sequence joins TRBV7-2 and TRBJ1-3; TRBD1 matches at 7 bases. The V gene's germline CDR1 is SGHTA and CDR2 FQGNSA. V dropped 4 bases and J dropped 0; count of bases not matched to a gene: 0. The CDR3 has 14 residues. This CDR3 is CASSSGGSGNTIYF. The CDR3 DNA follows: TGTGCCAGCAGCTCAGGGGGCTCTGGAAACACCATATATTTT. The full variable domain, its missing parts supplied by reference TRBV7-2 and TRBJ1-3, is GAGVSQSPSNKVTEKGKDVELRCDPISGHTALYWYRQSLGQGLEFLIYFQGNSAPDKSGLPSDRFSAERTGGSVSTLTIQRTQQEDSAVYLCASSSGGSGNTIYFGEGSWLTVV.

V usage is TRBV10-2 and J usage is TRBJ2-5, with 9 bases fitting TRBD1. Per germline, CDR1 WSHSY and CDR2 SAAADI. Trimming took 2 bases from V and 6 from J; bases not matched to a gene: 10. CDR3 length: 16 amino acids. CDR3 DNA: TGCGCCAGCAGTGAGATGGGACAGGGATCCTTGAAGACCCAGTACTTC. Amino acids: CASSEMGQGSLKTQYF.

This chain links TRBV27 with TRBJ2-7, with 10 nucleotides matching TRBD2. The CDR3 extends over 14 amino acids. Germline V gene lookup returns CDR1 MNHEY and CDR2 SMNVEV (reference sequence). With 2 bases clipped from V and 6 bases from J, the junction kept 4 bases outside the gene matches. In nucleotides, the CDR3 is TGTGCCAGCAGTTTACTAGCGGGAGTATCCGAGCAGTACTTC. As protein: CASSLLAGVSEQYF.

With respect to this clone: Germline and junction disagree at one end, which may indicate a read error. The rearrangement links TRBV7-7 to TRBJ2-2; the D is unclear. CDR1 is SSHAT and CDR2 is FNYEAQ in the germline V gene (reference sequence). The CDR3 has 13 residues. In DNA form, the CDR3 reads TGTGCTAGCACCCCACCGAACACCGGGGAGCTGTTTTTT. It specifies CASTPPNTGELFF.

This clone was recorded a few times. The CDR3 spells CASGPGLNQPQHF. CDR3 DNA sequence: TGTGCTAGTGGCCCGGGTCTCAATCAGCCCCAGCATTTT. The gene calls are TRBV12-5 and TRBJ1-5; D ambiguous. Between the trimmed V and J ends, which lost 6 bases and 3 bases, there was a span of 9 bases. This CDR3 is 13 amino acids long. Germline V CDR1 and CDR2: LGHNT, FRNRAP.

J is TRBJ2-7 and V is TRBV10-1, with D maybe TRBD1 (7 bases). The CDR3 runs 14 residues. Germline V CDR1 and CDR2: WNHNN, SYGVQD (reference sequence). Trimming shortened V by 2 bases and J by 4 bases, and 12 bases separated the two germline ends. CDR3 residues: CASSETRGAYEQYF. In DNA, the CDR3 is TGCGCCAGCAGTGAGACCAGGGGGGCATACGAGCAGTACTTC.

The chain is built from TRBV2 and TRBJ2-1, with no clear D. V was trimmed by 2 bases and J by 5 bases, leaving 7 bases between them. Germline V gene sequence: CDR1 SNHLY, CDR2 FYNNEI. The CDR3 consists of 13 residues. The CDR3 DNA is TGTGCCAGCAGTGAATTGGAAAACAATGAGCAGTTCTTC. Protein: CASSELENNEQFF. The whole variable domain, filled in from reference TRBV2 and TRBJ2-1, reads EPEVTQTPSHQVTQMGQEVILRCVPISNHLYFYWYRQILGQKVEFLVSFYNNEISEKSEIFDDQFSVERPDGSNFTLKIRSTKLEDSAMYFCASSELENNEQFFGPGTRLTVL.